This T cell receptor (beta chain) was documented in a study of control samples from healthy donors and cancer patients. The method was immunoSEQ multiplex PCR; TCRdb's version includes in-frame clones alone and lacks a portion of them. The sample records 120,000 or so clones, over 75% being singletons. As for this clone: The sample has other DNA sequences that encode this CDR3 too.

The V segment lost 2 bases and the J segment 8 bases; nucleotides outside the gene matches: 0. Germline V gives CDR1 KGHSH, CDR2 LQKENI. The CDR3 is 14 residues long. The sequenced sample was blood. This chain joins TRBV18 and TRBJ2-1; 13 positions agree with TRBD2. The source is a man aged 60-69 years in good health. This chain's CDR3 is CASSPGLAGDEQFF. In nucleotides, the CDR3 is TGTGCCAGCTCACCAGGACTAGCGGGGGATGAGCAGTTCTTC. The full variable domain, in which reference TRBV18 and TRBJ2-1 provide the parts outside the CDR3, is NAGVMQNPRHLVRRRGQEARLRCSPMKGHSHVYWYRQLPEEGLKFMVYLQKENIIDESGMPKERFSAEFPKEGPSILRIQQVVRGDSAAYFCASSPGLAGDEQFFGPGTRLTVL.